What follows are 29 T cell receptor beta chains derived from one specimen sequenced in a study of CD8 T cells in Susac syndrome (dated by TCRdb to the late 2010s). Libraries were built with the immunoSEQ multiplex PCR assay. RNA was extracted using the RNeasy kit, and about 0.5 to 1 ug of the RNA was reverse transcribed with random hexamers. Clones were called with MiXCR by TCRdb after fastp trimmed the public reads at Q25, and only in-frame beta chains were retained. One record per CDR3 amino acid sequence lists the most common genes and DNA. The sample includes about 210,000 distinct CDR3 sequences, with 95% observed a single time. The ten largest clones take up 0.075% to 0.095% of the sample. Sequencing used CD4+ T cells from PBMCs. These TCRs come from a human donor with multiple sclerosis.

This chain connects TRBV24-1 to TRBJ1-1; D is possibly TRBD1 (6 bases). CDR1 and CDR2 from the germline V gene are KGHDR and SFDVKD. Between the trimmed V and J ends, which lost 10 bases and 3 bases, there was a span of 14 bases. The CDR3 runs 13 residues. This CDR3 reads CATRGARDTEAFF. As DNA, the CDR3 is TGTGCCACAAGGGGGGCCCGGGACACTGAAGCTTTCTTT.

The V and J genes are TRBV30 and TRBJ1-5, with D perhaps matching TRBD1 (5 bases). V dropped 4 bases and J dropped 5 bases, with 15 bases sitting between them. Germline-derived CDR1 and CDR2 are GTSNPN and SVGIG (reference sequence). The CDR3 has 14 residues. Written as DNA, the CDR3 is TGTGCCTGGAACCCCCCCGGGGCGCATCAGCCCCAGCATTTT. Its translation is CAWNPPGAHQPQHF.

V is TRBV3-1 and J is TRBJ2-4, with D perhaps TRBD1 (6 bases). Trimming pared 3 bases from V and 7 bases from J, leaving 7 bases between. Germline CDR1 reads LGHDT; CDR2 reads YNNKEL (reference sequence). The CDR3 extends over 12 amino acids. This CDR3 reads CASSHDRNIQYF. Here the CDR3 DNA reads TGTGCCAGCAGCCACGACAGGAACATTCAGTACTTC.

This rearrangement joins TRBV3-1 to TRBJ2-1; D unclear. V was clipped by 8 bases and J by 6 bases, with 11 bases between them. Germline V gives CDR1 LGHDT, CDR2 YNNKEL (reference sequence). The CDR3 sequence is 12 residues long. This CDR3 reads CASEAATNEQFF. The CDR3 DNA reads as TGTGCCAGCGAGGCCGCGACCAATGAGCAGTTCTTC.

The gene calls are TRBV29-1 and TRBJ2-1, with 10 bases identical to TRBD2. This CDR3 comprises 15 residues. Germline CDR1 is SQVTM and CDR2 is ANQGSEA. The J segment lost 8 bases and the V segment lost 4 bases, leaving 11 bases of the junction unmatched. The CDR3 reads CSVVGLAGVTYEQFF. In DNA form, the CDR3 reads TGCAGCGTTGTGGGGCTAGCGGGAGTTACGTATGAGCAGTTCTTC.

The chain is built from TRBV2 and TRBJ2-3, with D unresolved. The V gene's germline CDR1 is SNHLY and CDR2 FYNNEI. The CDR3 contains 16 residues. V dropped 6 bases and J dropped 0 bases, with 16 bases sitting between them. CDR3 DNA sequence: TGTGCCAGCAGATGGACGGGCGCTCTGAGCACAGATACGCAGTATTTT. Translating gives CASRWTGALSTDTQYF.

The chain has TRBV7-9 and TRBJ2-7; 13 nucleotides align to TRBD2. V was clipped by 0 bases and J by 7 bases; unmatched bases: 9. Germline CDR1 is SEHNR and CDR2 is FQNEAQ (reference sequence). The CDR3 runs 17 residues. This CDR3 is CASSLADAGTSGIEQYF. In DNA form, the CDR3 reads TGTGCCAGCAGCTTAGCCGACGCCGGGACTAGCGGGATTGAGCAGTACTTC.

The CDR3 DNA sequence: TGTGCCAGCAGTTCTACAGAAGCTAACTATGGCTACACCTTC. Translation: CASSSTEANYGYTF. This chain uses TRBV6-6 with TRBJ1-2; D not certain. This CDR3 is built from 14 residues. Trimming pared 4 bases from V and 0 bases from J, leaving 9 bases between. Germline V gives CDR1 MNHNY, CDR2 SVGAGI (reference sequence).

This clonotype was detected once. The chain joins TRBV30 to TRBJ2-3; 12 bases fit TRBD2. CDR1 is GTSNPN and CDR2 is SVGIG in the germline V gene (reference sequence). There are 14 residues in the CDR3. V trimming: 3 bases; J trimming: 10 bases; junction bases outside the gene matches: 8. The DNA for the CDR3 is TGTGCCTGGAGCGGACTAGCGGGATTCAGGTCGCAGTATTTT. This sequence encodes CAWSGLAGFRSQYF.

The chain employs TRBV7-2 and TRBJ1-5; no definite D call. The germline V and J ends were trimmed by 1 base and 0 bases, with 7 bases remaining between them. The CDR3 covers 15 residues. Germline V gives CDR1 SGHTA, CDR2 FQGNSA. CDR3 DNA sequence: TGTGCCAGCAGCTTAGATGTCCGTAGCAATCAGCCCCAGCATTTT. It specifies CASSLDVRSNQPQHF. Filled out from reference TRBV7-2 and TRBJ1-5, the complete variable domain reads GAGVSQSPSNKVTEKGKDVELRCDPISGHTALYWYRQSLGQGLEFLIYFQGNSAPDKSGLPSDRFSAERTGGSVSTLTIQRTQQEDSAVYLCASSLDVRSNQPQHFGDGTRLSIL.

The CDR3 loop reads CSAREDRYPPIPYEQYF. CDR3 nucleotides: TGCAGTGCTAGGGAGGACAGGTACCCCCCTATTCCCTACGAGCAGTACTTC. The chain links TRBV20-1 to TRBJ2-7, with 7 nucleotides matching TRBD1. V lost 3 bases, J lost 2 bases, and 16 bases stayed unmatched. This CDR3 is built from 17 residues. Germline CDR1 and CDR2: DFQATT and SNEGSKA (reference sequence).

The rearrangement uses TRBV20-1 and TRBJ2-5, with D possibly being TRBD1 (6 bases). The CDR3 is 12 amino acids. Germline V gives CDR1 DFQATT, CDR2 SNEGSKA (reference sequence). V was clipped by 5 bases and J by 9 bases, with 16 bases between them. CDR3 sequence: CSAVHRESSQYF. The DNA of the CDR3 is TGCAGTGCTGTTCACAGGGAGTCGTCCCAGTACTTC.

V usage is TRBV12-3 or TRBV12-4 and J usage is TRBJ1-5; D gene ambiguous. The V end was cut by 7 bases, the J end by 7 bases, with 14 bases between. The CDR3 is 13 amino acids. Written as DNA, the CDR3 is TGTGCCAGCACCAACCCCCCTACCCAGCCCCAGCATTTT. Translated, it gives CASTNPPTQPQHF.

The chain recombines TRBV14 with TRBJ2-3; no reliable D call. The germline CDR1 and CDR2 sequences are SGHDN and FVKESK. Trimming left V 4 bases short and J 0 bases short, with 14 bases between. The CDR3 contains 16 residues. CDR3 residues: CASSLRKATSTDTQYF. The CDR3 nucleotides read TGTGCCAGCAGCCTACGAAAGGCGACTAGCACAGATACGCAGTATTTT.

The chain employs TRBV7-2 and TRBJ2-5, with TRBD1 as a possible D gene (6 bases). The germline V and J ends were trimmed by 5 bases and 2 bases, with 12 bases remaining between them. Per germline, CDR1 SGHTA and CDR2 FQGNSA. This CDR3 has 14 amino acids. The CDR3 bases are TGTGCCAGCAGCGCTATCGGGACACAAGAGACCCAGTACTTC. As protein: CASSAIGTQETQYF.

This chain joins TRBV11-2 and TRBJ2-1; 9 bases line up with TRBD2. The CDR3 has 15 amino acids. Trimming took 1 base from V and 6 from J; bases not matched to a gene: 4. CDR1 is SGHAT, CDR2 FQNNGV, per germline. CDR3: CASSLGASGANEQFF. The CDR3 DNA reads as TGTGCCAGCAGCTTAGGGGCTAGCGGGGCCAATGAGCAGTTCTTC.

The CDR3 coding sequence is TGCAGCGTTGTTGGTAGAATGAGGGAGACCCAGTACTTC. Translation: CSVVGRMRETQYF. The rearrangement uses TRBV29-1 and TRBJ2-5, with no clear D. With 4 bases removed from V and 5 bases from J, the gap between germline ends came to 14 bases. CDR3 length: 13 amino acids. Per the germline V gene, CDR1 is SQVTM and CDR2 is ANQGSEA.

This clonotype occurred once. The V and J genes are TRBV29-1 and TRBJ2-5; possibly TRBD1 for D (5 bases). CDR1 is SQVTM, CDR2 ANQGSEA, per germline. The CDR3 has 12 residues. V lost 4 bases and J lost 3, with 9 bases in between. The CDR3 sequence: CSVAGNEETQYF. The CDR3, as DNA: TGCAGCGTTGCAGGGAATGAAGAGACCCAGTACTTC.

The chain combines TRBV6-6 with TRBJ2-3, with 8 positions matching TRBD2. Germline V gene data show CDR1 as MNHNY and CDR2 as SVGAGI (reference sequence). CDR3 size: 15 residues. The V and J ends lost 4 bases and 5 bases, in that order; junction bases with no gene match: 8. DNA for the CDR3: TGTGCCAGCAGTTGGGGACTAGTTATAATAGATACGCAGTATTTT. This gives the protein CASSWGLVIIDTQYF.

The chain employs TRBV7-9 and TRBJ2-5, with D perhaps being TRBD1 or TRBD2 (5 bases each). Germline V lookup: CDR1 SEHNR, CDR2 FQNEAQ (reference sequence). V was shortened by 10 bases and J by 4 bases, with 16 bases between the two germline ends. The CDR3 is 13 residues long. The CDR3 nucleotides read TGTGCCACCCAGAGGGCCGGGACAGAGACCCAGTACTTC. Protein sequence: CATQRAGTETQYF.

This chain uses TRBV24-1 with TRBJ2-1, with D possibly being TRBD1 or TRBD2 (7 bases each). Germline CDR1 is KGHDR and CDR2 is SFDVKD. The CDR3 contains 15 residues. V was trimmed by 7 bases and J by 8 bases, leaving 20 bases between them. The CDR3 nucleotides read TGTGCCACCAGCGGGGGGAGGGGGCCTTTCGATGAGCAGTTCTTC. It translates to CATSGGRGPFDEQFF.

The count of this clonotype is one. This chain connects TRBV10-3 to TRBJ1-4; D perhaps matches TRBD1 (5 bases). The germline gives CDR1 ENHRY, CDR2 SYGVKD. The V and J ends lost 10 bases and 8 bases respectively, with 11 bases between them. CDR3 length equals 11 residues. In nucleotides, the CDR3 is TGTGCCACCGGAGCAGGGGAAAAACTGTTTTTT. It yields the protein CATGAGEKLFF.

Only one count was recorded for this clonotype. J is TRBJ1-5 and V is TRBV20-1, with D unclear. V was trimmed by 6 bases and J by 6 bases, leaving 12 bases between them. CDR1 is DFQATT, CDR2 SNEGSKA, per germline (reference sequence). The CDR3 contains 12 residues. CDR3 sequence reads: CSANNPGQPQHF. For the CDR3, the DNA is TGCAGTGCCAACAACCCCGGTCAGCCCCAGCATTTT.

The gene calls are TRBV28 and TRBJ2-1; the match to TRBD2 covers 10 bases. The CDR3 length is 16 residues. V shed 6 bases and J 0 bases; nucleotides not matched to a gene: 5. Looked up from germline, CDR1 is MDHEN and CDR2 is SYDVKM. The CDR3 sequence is CASRGLAVSSYNEQFF. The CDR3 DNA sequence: TGTGCCAGCAGAGGACTAGCGGTGAGCTCCTACAATGAGCAGTTCTTC.

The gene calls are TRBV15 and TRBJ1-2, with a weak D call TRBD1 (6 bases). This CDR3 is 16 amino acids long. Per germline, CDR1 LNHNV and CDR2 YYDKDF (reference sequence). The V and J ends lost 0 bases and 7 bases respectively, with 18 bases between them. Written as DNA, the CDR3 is TGTGCCACCAGCAGAGACGAGGTCAGGGGAGGTATTGGCTACACCTTC. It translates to CATSRDEVRGGIGYTF.

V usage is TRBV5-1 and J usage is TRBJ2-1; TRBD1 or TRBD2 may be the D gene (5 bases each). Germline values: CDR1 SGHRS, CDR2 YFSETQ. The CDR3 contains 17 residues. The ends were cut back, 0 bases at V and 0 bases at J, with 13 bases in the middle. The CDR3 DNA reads TGCGCCAGCAGCTTGGGGGCTAGTGGGACCTCCTACAATGAGCAGTTCTTC. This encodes CASSLGASGTSYNEQFF.

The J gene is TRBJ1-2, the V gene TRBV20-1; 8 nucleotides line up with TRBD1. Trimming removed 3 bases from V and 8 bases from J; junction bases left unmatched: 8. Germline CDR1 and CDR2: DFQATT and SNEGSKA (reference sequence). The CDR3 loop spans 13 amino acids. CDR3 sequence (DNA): TGCAGTGCTAGCCCTGGACAGGGAAGGGGCTACACCTTC. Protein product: CSASPGQGRGYTF.

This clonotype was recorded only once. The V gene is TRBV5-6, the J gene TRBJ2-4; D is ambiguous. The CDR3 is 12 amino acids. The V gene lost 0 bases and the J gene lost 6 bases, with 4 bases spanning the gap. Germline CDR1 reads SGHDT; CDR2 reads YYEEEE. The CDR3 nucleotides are TGTGCCAGCAGCTTGGGGGCAAACATTCAGTACTTC. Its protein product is CASSLGANIQYF.

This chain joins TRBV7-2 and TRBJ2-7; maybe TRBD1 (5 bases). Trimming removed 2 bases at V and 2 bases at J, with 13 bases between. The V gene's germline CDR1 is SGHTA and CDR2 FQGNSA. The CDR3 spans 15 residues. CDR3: CASSLRPGQPYEQYF. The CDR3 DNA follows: TGTGCCAGCAGCTTACGGCCAGGACAACCCTACGAGCAGTACTTC.